The T cell receptor beta chain described here comes from a study of OX40 agonist ivuxolimab in advanced cancers. Concerning the study at large: Ivuxolimab, which targeted the costimulatory receptor OX40 (CD134), was an agonistic, fully human IgG2 monoclonal antibody. Intravenous ivuxolimab was administered to patients every 2 weeks at six dose levels: 0.01, 0.1, 0.3, 1.5, 3 and 10 mg/kg. Among the approximately 50 dose-escalation patients, 19 had hepatocellular carcinoma, 15 or so melanoma, 9 renal cell carcinoma and 9 head and neck cancer. A male proportion of around 80% and a mean age of 60 years, ranging from roughly 23 to 90, were recorded for the dose-escalation cohort. Prior anti-PD-1, anti-PD-L1 or anti-CTLA-4 therapy was permitted, and checkpoint inhibitors had been received by 40% to 50% of dose-escalation patients. Partial responses occurred in three dose-escalation patients: two with cutaneous melanoma and one with hepatocellular carcinoma. Peripheral TCRbeta sequencing was intended to test whether TCR sequence diversity was altered and clonal T-cell expansion was caused by ivuxolimab. The monotherapy dose-escalation portion (N = 52 patients) of the phase I ivuxolimab trial is reported in the paper.

Spanning cysteine to phenylalanine, the CDR3 consists of 15 amino acids. The read is trimmed to its CDR3 DNA, 45 bases read in frame from base 1. V is reduced by 8 bases and J by 2 bases, leaving a spacing of 17 bases between them. The germline V gene supplies CDR1 SGHAT and CDR2 FQNNGV. For this clone: The antigen it recognizes is unknown. There are no base qualities to consult, and no much larger clone falls within one base.

Patients with autoimmune disease history or receiving systemic immunosuppression were excluded from the trial. Peripheral blood for TCR sequencing was collected from all dose cohorts at baseline, on cycle 4 day 1, and on cycle 7 day 1. The samples were taken from a phase I, first-in-human, multicenter, open-label dose-escalation trial of ivuxolimab. Adults with locally advanced or metastatic head and neck squamous cell, hepatocellular, melanoma or renal cell carcinoma were enrolled in the trial. CD4+ and CD8+ T cells were sorted separately from peripheral blood before TCR sequencing. General conclusions and limits of the study: At doses of 0.1 to 3.0 mg/kg, clonal expansion of both CD4+ and CD8+ blood T cells was observed from baseline to week 6. Antigen specificity was not determined for the clonally expanded peripheral T cells. Low levels of normalized T-cell clonal expansion were also seen in some patients who did not respond. In the 0.1-3.0 mg/kg groups, partial responders were among the patients with the lowest normalized peripheral clonal expansion, particularly in CD8+ T cells. After ivuxolimab, expanded clones were on average more numerous among CD8+ T cells than among CD4+ T cells.

To sequence the TCRbeta CDR3 region, genomic DNA was isolated from the sorted cells. The immunoSEQ Assay was used to sequence the TCRbeta CDR3 regions. This is the immuneACCESS table as TCRdb keeps it, with only in-frame sequences that have V and J called. A part of the clones is gone; compared with another copy, unresolved V genes explain less than half, and the rest is unexplained. The sample yields 7,500 to 10,000 clones; 70% to 90% were counted once. The ten largest clones take up 13% of the sample. The sequence derives from an adult with an advanced solid tumor such as melanoma, head and neck, liver or kidney cancer. Sequenced here: CD4+ or CD8+ T cells sorted from blood, sampled in a trial of the OX40 agonist ivuxolimab. The rearrangement joined TRBV11-2 to TRBJ2-3; matching of 7 bases hints at TRBD2 as the D gene. The CDR3 protein: CASRGAGTHTDTQYF. The DNA sequence is TGTGCCAGCCGGGGGGCAGGGACCCACACAGATACGCAGTATTTT.